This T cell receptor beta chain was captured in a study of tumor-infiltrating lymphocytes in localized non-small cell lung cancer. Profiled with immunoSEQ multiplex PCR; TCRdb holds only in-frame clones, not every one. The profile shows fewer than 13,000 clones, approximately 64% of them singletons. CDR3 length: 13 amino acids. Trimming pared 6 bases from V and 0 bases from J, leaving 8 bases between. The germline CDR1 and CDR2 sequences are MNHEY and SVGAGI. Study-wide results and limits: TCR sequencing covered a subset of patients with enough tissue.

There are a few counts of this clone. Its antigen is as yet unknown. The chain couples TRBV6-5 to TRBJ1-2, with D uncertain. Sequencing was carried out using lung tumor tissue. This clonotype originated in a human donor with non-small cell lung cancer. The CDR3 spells CASSLHPNYGYTF. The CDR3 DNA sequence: TGTGCCAGCAGCCTCCATCCTAACTATGGCTACACCTTC.